One and the same sample provided the 9 T cell receptor beta chains below, sequenced in a study of blood T cell repertoires in COVID-19. Assay: immunoSEQ multiplex PCR; the TCRdb copy retains only in-frame clones and omits some. The sample lists over 450,000 clones, roughly nine tenths occurring once. The source material was peripheral blood. These receptors were collected from a man between 18 and 35 years old with COVID-19, enrolled during active disease.

This clone has more than one count but fewer than ten. The same CDR3 also results from other DNA sequences found in this sample. CDR3 region: CASSLGQNTEAFF. The CDR3 DNA sequence: TGTGCCAGCAGCTTAGGACAGAACACTGAAGCTTTCTTT. The chain links TRBV7-9 to TRBJ1-1; D remains unclear. CDR1 and CDR2 from the germline V gene are SEHNR and FQNEAQ (reference sequence). V was pared by 1 base and J by 1 base, with 4 bases between. The CDR3 has 13 residues. The full variable domain, with the rest looked up from reference TRBV7-9 and TRBJ1-1, is DTGVSQNPRHKITKRGQNVTFRCDPISEHNRLYWYRQTLGQGPEFLTYFQNEAQLEKSRLLSDRFSAERPKGSFSTLEIQRTEQGDSAMYLCASSLGQNTEAFFGQGTRLTVV.

This chain joins TRBV30 and TRBJ2-2; the D gene is possibly TRBD2 (6 bases). Per the germline V gene, CDR1 is GTSNPN and CDR2 is SVGIG (reference sequence). Trimming stripped 2 bases from V and 1 base from J, with 11 bases between. This CDR3 spans 15 amino acids. The DNA for the CDR3 is TGTGCCTGGAGTACCGGGACTCTGAACACCGGGGAGCTGTTTTTT. Its protein is CAWSTGTLNTGELFF.

The rearrangement uses TRBV3-1 (or the pseudogene TRBV3-2) and TRBJ2-7; the match to TRBD2 covers 12 bases. The V segment lost 4 bases and the J segment 3 bases; nucleotides outside the gene matches: 4. Germline lookup yields CDR1 LGHDT and CDR2 YNNKEL (reference sequence). This CDR3 has 15 residues. CDR3 sequence (DNA): TGTGCCAGCAGCCTAAGGACTAGCGGGGACTACGAGCAGTACTTC. It encodes CASSLRTSGDYEQYF.

This clone was counted between two and nine times. This chain connects TRBV21-1 to TRBJ1-5; the D call TRBD1 from the table was never checked on the DNA. TRBV21-1 is an annotated pseudogene. The CDR3 extends over 15 amino acids. CDR3 DNA: TGTGCCAGCAGCGCTTTAACAGGGGAGAGGCAGCCCCAGCATTTT. Protein sequence: CASSALTGERQPQHF.

V and J are TRBV7-6 and TRBJ1-4; D not certain. The CDR3 runs to 17 residues. The germline V and J ends were trimmed by 5 bases and 4 bases, with 20 bases remaining between them. Per germline, CDR1 SGHVS and CDR2 FNYEAQ. CDR3 loop: CASSRAGRVKVNEKLFF. For the CDR3, the DNA is TGTGCCAGCAGCCGAGCGGGTAGGGTGAAGGTTAATGAAAAACTGTTTTTT.

The V and J genes are TRBV19 and TRBJ2-1; 9 bases are a match to TRBD2. CDR3 length: 14 amino acids. Germline V lookup: CDR1 LNHDA, CDR2 SQIVND (reference sequence). Germline trimming cut 7 bases from V and 4 bases from J; bases unmatched to any gene: 5. CDR3 loop: CASTPSGDYNEQFF. The CDR3 DNA reads as TGTGCCAGTACCCCTAGCGGGGATTACAATGAGCAGTTCTTC.

The chain carries TRBV24-1 and TRBJ1-5; a possible D gene is TRBD1 (6 bases). Germline V gives CDR1 KGHDR, CDR2 SFDVKD. The CDR3 has 14 amino acids. Trimming removed 9 bases at V and 4 bases at J, with 15 bases between. CDR3 DNA sequence: TGTGCCACCCGAAGCGGACAGCCGAATCAGCCCCAGCATTTT. Translated, it gives CATRSGQPNQPQHF.

The rearrangement joins TRBV12-5 to TRBJ2-1; no reliable D call. Germline values: CDR1 LGHNT, CDR2 FRNRAP. The CDR3 length is 13 residues. V was pared by 1 base and J by 3 bases, with 4 bases between. DNA for the CDR3: TGTGCTAGTGGTTTGGGAGACTACAATGAGCAGTTCTTC. Residues: CASGLGDYNEQFF.

The chain joins TRBV2 to TRBJ1-3; 9 nucleotides align to TRBD1. Trimming removed 6 bases from V and 2 bases from J; junction bases left unmatched: 5. The CDR3 is 15 residues long. Germline CDR1 SNHLY, CDR2 FYNNEI. The CDR3 loop is CASSRGQGTGNTIYF. The CDR3 DNA follows: TGTGCCAGCAGCCGGGGACAGGGTACTGGAAACACCATATATTTT.